The 21 T cell receptor beta chains reported below all come from one sample, sequenced in a study of shared clonotypes between healthy human individuals. Using immunoSEQ multiplex PCR, the repertoire was profiled, and TCRdb retains in-frame clones only, with some absent. The sample shows 2 million to 3 million clones, roughly 92% of them seen only once. Source material: naive CD4+ T cells sorted from blood. Subset in this sample: CD45RA+ positively selected. All receptors derive from a man younger than 30 in good health.

This chain links TRBV5-1 with TRBJ2-1; TRBD2 matches 8 bases. Germline CDR1 reads SGHRS; CDR2 reads YFSETQ. The J segment lost 0 bases and the V segment lost 3 bases, leaving 5 bases of the junction unmatched. This CDR3 comprises 16 residues. CDR3 sequence (DNA): TGCGCCAGCAGCTCAGAGCGGGGGAGCTCCTACAATGAGCAGTTCTTC. This encodes CASSSERGSSYNEQFF.

This chain links TRBV30 with TRBJ1-2; D perhaps matches TRBD1 (5 bases). Trimming removed 4 bases at V and 4 bases at J, with 10 bases between. CDR1 is GTSNPN, CDR2 SVGIG, per germline (reference sequence). This CDR3 spans 12 amino acids. The CDR3 loop reads CAWKKQVYGYTF. The CDR3, as DNA: TGTGCCTGGAAGAAACAGGTCTATGGCTACACCTTC.

The DNA for the CDR3 is TGTGCCAGCAGCTTCAGGGTTTCCGGGGGAAACACCATATATTTT. It yields the protein CASSFRVSGGNTIYF. The rearrangement links TRBV7-2 to TRBJ1-3; D perhaps matches TRBD1 (5 bases). CDR1 is SGHTA, CDR2 FQGNSA, per germline. This CDR3 contains 15 residues. Trimming pared 3 bases from V and 4 bases from J, leaving 13 bases between.

The chain couples TRBV9 to TRBJ2-2; 8 positions match TRBD2. This CDR3 contains 15 residues. V was clipped by 5 bases and J by 8 bases; unmatched bases: 11. Germline V CDR1 and CDR2: SGDLS, YYNGEE. The CDR3 loop reads CASSPGGGLRGELFF. CDR3 in DNA: TGTGCCAGCAGTCCCGGGGGGGGACTGAGAGGGGAGCTGTTTTTT. Drawing the rest from reference TRBV9 and TRBJ2-2, the complete variable domain is DSGVTQTPKHLITATGQRVTLRCSPRSGDLSVYWYQQSLDQGLQFLIQYYNGEERAKGNILERFSAQQFPDLHSELNLSSLELGDSALYFCASSPGGGLRGELFFGEGSRLTVL.

The chain carries TRBV18 and TRBJ2-2, with unresolved D. V gave up 4 bases and J gave up 3 bases, with 12 bases separating them. The CDR3 runs 15 residues. Germline V CDR1 and CDR2: KGHSH, LQKENI. The DNA of the CDR3 is TGTGCCAGCTCACAGCTTGCGCGCGACACCGGGGAGCTGTTTTTT. Its translation is CASSQLARDTGELFF.

This chain joins TRBV2 and TRBJ1-1, with D maybe TRBD1 (6 bases). Trimming took off 5 bases at V and 1 base at J, with 11 bases between the two ends. CDR1 is SNHLY, CDR2 FYNNEI, per germline. There are 14 residues in the CDR3. The CDR3, as DNA: TGTGCCAGCAGTTCCGGGACAAGGAACACTGAAGCTTTCTTT. Encoded protein: CASSSGTRNTEAFF.

The CDR3 DNA reads TGCGCCAGCAGCAACCGGTGGACAGGGAACACCGGGGAGCTGTTTTTT. As protein: CASSNRWTGNTGELFF. J is TRBJ2-2 and V is TRBV5-1; TRBD1 matches at 7 bases. V trimming: 4 bases; J trimming: 1 base; junction bases outside the gene matches: 7. The CDR3 runs to 16 residues. Per germline, CDR1 SGHRS and CDR2 YFSETQ.

This chain joins TRBV6-1 and TRBJ2-7; TRBD1 agrees at 7 bases. CDR1 MNHNS and CDR2 SASEGT come from the germline V gene. The CDR3 spans 14 residues. J gave up 2 bases and V 7 bases, and 8 bases lay outside the gene matches. In DNA, the CDR3 is TGTGCCAGCAAAGCCGGGACAGAGACCTACGAGCAGTACTTC. It codes for CASKAGTETYEQYF.

The rearrangement uses TRBV5-1 and TRBJ2-7; tentatively, D is TRBD1 (6 bases). This CDR3 has 14 residues. In germline, CDR1 is SGHRS, CDR2 YFSETQ. With 1 base removed from V and 5 bases from J, the gap between germline ends came to 13 bases. The CDR3 reads CASSLTGRLDEQYF. In DNA, the CDR3 is TGCGCCAGCAGCTTGACAGGGCGTCTGGACGAGCAGTACTTC.

The rearrangement joins TRBV27 to TRBJ2-7; D may be TRBD2 (5 bases). Deletions cut 0 bases from V and 2 bases from J, with 11 bases between. Looked up from germline, CDR1 is MNHEY and CDR2 is SMNVEV (reference sequence). This CDR3 region has 15 residues. The CDR3 is CASSLSRGIPYEQYF. The DNA for the CDR3 is TGTGCCAGCAGTTTATCACGAGGGATTCCCTACGAGCAGTACTTC.

The chain is built from TRBV27 and TRBJ1-5; possibly TRBD1 for D (5 bases). Trimming removed 5 bases at V and 7 bases at J, with 12 bases between. This CDR3 is built from 13 residues. Per germline, CDR1 MNHEY and CDR2 SMNVEV (reference sequence). This chain's CDR3 is CASSSRVGQPQHF. In nucleotides, the CDR3 is TGTGCCAGCAGTAGCAGGGTTGGGCAGCCCCAGCATTTT.

The chain recombines TRBV7-2 with TRBJ1-2; a possible D gene is TRBD1 (5 bases). V was clipped by 4 bases and J by 4 bases, with 13 bases between them. CDR1 SGHTA and CDR2 FQGNSA come from the germline V gene. This CDR3 is built from 14 residues. The CDR3 bases are TGTGCCAGCAGCTCACGGGGGGAACTCTATGGCTACACCTTC. Its translation: CASSSRGELYGYTF.

The J gene is TRBJ2-3, the V gene TRBV4-1; D possibly corresponds to TRBD1 (6 bases). Trimming removed 0 bases at V and 4 bases at J, with 17 bases between. The germline V gene has CDR1 MGHRA and CDR2 YSYEKL. The CDR3 runs 17 residues. This CDR3 is CASSQEGAGARADTQYF. CDR3 bases: TGCGCCAGCAGCCAAGAGGGGGCAGGGGCTAGGGCAGATACGCAGTATTTT.

This chain connects TRBV6-4 to TRBJ1-2; D is perhaps TRBD1 (5 bases). Germline V gene lookup returns CDR1 MRHNA and CDR2 SNTAGT. V gave up 0 bases and J gave up 9 bases, with 11 bases separating them. The CDR3 spans 13 residues. As DNA, the CDR3 is TGTGCCAGCAGTGACTCGATGGGGCTGAGCTACACCTTC. Encoded protein: CASSDSMGLSYTF.

The chain carries TRBV5-6 and TRBJ2-3; 10 bases agree with TRBD2. The V gene's germline CDR1 is SGHDT and CDR2 YYEEEE. This CDR3 region has 15 residues. J was trimmed by 2 bases and V by 4 bases; bases with no gene match: 4. CDR3 loop: CASSEGTSATDTQYF. The DNA for the CDR3 is TGTGCCAGCAGCGAAGGGACTAGCGCCACAGATACGCAGTATTTT.

For this clone: Its ends do not fully match the called genes, so a read error is possible. The gene calls are TRBV4-3 and TRBJ1-6; possible D gene TRBD1, 5 bases. This CDR3 is 14 amino acids long. Germline values: CDR1 LGHNA, CDR2 YSLEER. The CDR3 here is CASSQEPGGGARVF. The CDR3 DNA is TGCGCCAGCAGCCAAGAGCCGGGTGGAGGGGCTCGAGTTTTT.

This rearrangement joins TRBV30 to TRBJ2-6; possible D gene TRBD1, 5 bases. CDR1 and CDR2 (germline): GTSNPN, SVGIG (reference sequence). V dropped 0 bases and J dropped 2 bases, with 8 bases sitting between them. The length of the CDR3 is 15 residues. CDR3 residues: CAWSVVRAGANVLTF. The CDR3 DNA reads TGTGCCTGGAGTGTCGTCAGGGCTGGGGCCAACGTCCTGACTTTC.

A word on this clone: This sample also contains other DNA sequences that code for the same CDR3. This chain uses TRBV5-1 with TRBJ2-7; D possibly uses TRBD1 or TRBD2 (5 bases each). CDR1 is SGHRS, CDR2 YFSETQ, per germline. V lost 4 bases and J 5 bases, leaving 13 bases between the germline ends. This CDR3 is built from 13 residues. The CDR3 sequence: CASSLGSGHEQYF. CDR3 DNA: TGCGCCAGCAGCCTGGGATCGGGACACGAGCAGTACTTC.

Here the CDR3 reads CASRERNSNQPQHF. The CDR3 nucleotides are TGTGCCAGCAGGGAGAGGAATAGCAATCAGCCCCAGCATTTT. The V gene is TRBV6-1, the J gene TRBJ1-5, with unresolved D. Between the trimmed V and J ends, which lost 6 bases and 0 bases, there was a span of 9 bases. Looked up from germline, CDR1 is MNHNS and CDR2 is SASEGT. CDR3 size: 14 residues.

The chain couples TRBV6-5 to TRBJ2-1; D tentatively reads TRBD1 or TRBD2 (5 bases each). The V gene lost 6 bases and the J gene lost 10 bases, with 13 bases spanning the gap. The germline V gene encodes CDR1 MNHEY and CDR2 SVGAGI. The CDR3 has 12 residues. CDR3 nucleotides: TGTGCCAGCAGCCGTGGGACCCAGGAGCAGTTCTTC. Its translation is CASSRGTQEQFF.

This clone appeared once. The CDR3 region has the DNA TGTGCCAGCAGCGTAGGGCCGGACACACTTAATTCCTACGAGCAGTACTTC. The encoded protein is CASSVGPDTLNSYEQYF. The genes are TRBV9 and TRBJ2-7, with D possibly TRBD1 on 5 matching bases. Trimming took 0 bases from V and 1 from J, leaving 17 bases between them. This CDR3 spans 17 amino acids. Germline CDR1 is SGDLS and CDR2 is YYNGEE.